A selection of T cell receptor beta chains follows, all from one sample in a study of blood T cell repertoires in COVID-19. TCRdb keeps only in-frame clones here, not all; method: immunoSEQ multiplex PCR. The sample has some 180,000 clones, roughly three quarters seen once. The sequencing input was PBMCs or T cells enriched from blood (not recorded which). All receptors come from a man aged 55-75 years who had been exposed to COVID-19. The CDR3 runs from the conserved cysteine through the conserved F or W. Fields, in order: CDR3 protein, CDR3 DNA, clone size, V gene, J gene, D gene. D genes are given only for firm matches. Clone size appears in some rows only: once, few, many, or a class for an expanded clone.

CASSLEGGYEQYF	TGCGCCAGCAGCTTGGAAGGGGGCTACGAGCAGTACTTC	.	TRBV5-1	TRBJ2-7	.
CASSAQGLGNQPQHF	TGTGCCAGCAGCGCACAGGGGCTAGGAAATCAGCCCCAGCATTTT	.	TRBV11-2	TRBJ1-5	TRBD1
CASSQTLAGNLEQFF	TGCGCCAGCAGCCAAACGCTAGCGGGAAACCTTGAGCAGTTCTTC	.	TRBV4-1	TRBJ2-1	TRBD2
CASSAGTSGRTLSYEQYF	TGCGCCAGCAGCGCCGGGACTAGCGGGAGGACCCTCTCCTACGAGCAGTACTTC	.	TRBV5-1	TRBJ2-7	TRBD2
CSVLLGGETQYF	TGCAGCGTTTTGCTCGGAGGAGAGACCCAGTACTTC	.	TRBV29-1	TRBJ2-5	.
CASSLGLRFGEQFF	TGTGCCAGCAGCTTGGGACTCCGTTTTGGTGAGCAGTTCTTC	few	TRBV5-8	TRBJ2-1	.
CASSLQGREKLFF	TGTGCCAGCAGTTTGCAGGGGCGGGAAAAACTGTTTTTT	.	TRBV12-3/TRBV12-4	TRBJ1-4	.
CASSFQGGTGELFF	TGTGCCAGTAGCTTTCAGGGTGGCACCGGGGAGCTGTTTTTT	.	TRBV19	TRBJ2-2	.
CASSFEGGGSPLHF	TGTGCCAGCAGCTTTGAGGGCGGGGGTTCACCCCTCCACTTT	.	TRBV5-4	TRBJ1-6	.
CSALRQDEKLFF	TGCAGCGCACTCAGACAGGATGAAAAACTGTTTTTT	.	TRBV29-1	TRBJ1-4	.
CASSSQGDGYTF	TGTGCCAGCAGCTCCCAGGGGGATGGCTACACCTTC	.	TRBV11-3	TRBJ1-2	TRBD1
CASSQGFSGIAETQYF	TGTGCCAGCAGCCAAGGGTTTAGCGGGATTGCAGAGACCCAGTACTTC	.	TRBV3-1/TRBV3-2	TRBJ2-5	TRBD2
CASSLRRLAGGRETQYF	TGTGCCAGCAGCCTTCGGAGACTAGCGGGAGGGCGGGAGACCCAGTACTTC	few	TRBV7-2	TRBJ2-5	TRBD2
CASSDRWTGTNEQFF	TGCGCCAGCAGTGATAGATGGACAGGGACGAATGAGCAGTTCTTC	.	TRBV10-1	TRBJ2-1	TRBD1
CSVNSWTGGSYEQYF	TGCAGCGTCAACTCTTGGACAGGGGGTTCGTACGAGCAGTACTTC	.	TRBV29-1	TRBJ2-7	TRBD1
CATSRDLTGGRGGYTF	TGTGCCACCAGCAGAGATCTCACAGGGGGCCGTGGTGGCTACACCTTC	.	TRBV15	TRBJ1-2	TRBD1
CASSPEGDRGMNYGYTF	TGCGCCAGCAGCCCGGAGGGGGACAGGGGGATGAACTATGGCTACACCTTC	few	TRBV5-1	TRBJ1-2	TRBD1
CASSQDTSGTYNEQFF	TGTGCCAGCAGCCAAGATACTTCGGGAACCTACAATGAGCAGTTCTTC	.	TRBV3-1/TRBV3-2	TRBJ2-1	.
CASSLRLYQPQHF	TGTGCCAGCAGTTTACGTCTGTATCAGCCCCAGCATTTT	.	TRBV12-3/TRBV12-4	TRBJ1-5	.
CASGRGPTTKQYF	TGCGCCAGTGGGAGAGGCCCGACTACGAAGCAGTACTTC	.	TRBV5-1	TRBJ2-7	.
CASSGGLAGPTDTQYF	TGTGCCAGCAGTGGTGGACTAGCGGGCCCCACAGATACGCAGTATTTT	.	TRBV6-1	TRBJ2-3	TRBD2
CASSYGGGGYTF	TGTGCCAGCAGTTACGGGGGGGGCGGCTACACCTTC	.	TRBV6-5	TRBJ1-2	.
CASSLSPRWRERTNEKLFF	TGTGCCAGCAGCTTATCTCCCCGGTGGAGGGAGAGGACTAATGAAAAACTGTTTTTT	.	TRBV7-9	TRBJ1-4	.
CASSLDSGGNSPLHF	TGTGCCAGCAGCTTGGATTCCGGGGGTAATTCACCCCTCCACTTT	.	TRBV5-4	TRBJ1-6	.
CSAARDIQYF	TGCAGTGCCGCCAGGGACATTCAGTACTTC	once	TRBV20-1	TRBJ2-4	.
CASTSGGDPTQYF	TGCGCCAGTACTAGCGGGGGGGACCCGACGCAGTATTTT	.	TRBV5-1	TRBJ2-3	TRBD2
CASSVDRRNGYTF	TGTGCCAGCAGTGTCGACAGGCGAAATGGCTACACCTTC	.	TRBV2	TRBJ1-2	.
CASSDPPGHRQETQYF	TGTGCCAGTAGTGACCCCCCGGGACACCGGCAAGAGACCCAGTACTTC	once	TRBV19	TRBJ2-5	.
CASSLGRNPGSGNTIYF	TGTGCCAGCAGCTTAGGAAGGAACCCAGGTTCTGGAAACACCATATATTTT	few	TRBV13	TRBJ1-3	.
CASSLSGTGGGYGYTF	TGTGCCAGCAGCCTATCCGGGACAGGGGGCGGCTATGGCTACACCTTC	.	TRBV7-2	TRBJ1-2	TRBD1
CASSELPGQYNSPLHF	TGTGCCAGCAGCGAGCTTCCGGGACAGTATAATTCACCCCTCCACTTT	few	TRBV28	TRBJ1-6	TRBD1
CASSLRADLVQETQYF	TGTGCCAGCAGCTTAAGAGCGGACCTCGTCCAAGAGACCCAGTACTTC	.	TRBV11-2	TRBJ2-5	.
CASSLEERLVQPQHF	TGTGCCAGCAGCTTAGAAGAGAGGTTGGTTCAGCCCCAGCATTTT	.	TRBV7-8	TRBJ1-5	.
CAWSVGAGSGEKLFF	TGTGCCTGGAGTGTTGGGGCAGGGTCGGGTGAAAAACTGTTTTTT	.	TRBV30	TRBJ1-4	.
CSAGTGGNTGELFF	TGCAGCGCAGGGACAGGGGGGAACACCGGGGAGCTGTTTTTT	.	TRBV29-1	TRBJ2-2	TRBD1
CASSFQGYNTEAFF	TGCGCCAGCAGCTTCCAGGGTTATAACACTGAAGCTTTCTTT	few	TRBV5-1	TRBJ1-1	.
CASSAGVGGTGQPQHF	TGTGCCAGCAGTGCCGGAGTGGGGGGTACGGGTCAGCCCCAGCATTTT	.	TRBV6-1	TRBJ1-5	.
CASSRDVYSGNTIYF	TGTGCCAGCAGCCGAGACGTATACTCTGGAAACACCATATATTTT	once	TRBV14	TRBJ1-3	.